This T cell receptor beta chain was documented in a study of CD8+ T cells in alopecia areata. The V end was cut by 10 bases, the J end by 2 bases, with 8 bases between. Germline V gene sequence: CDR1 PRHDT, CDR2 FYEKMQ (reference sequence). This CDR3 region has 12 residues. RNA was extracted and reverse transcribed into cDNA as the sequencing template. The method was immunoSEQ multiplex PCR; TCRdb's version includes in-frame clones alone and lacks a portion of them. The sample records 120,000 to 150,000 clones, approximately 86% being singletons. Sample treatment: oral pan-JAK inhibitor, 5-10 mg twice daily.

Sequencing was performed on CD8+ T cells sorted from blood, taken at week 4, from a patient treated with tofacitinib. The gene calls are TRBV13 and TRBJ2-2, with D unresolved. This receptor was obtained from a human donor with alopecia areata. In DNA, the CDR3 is TGTGCCACCCCGGTTAACACCGGGGAGCTGTTTTTT. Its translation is CATPVNTGELFF.